This T cell receptor beta chain was recorded in a study of T cell responses to AZD1222 COVID-19 vaccine. Clones were sequenced by immunoSEQ multiplex PCR, and TCRdb holds only the in-frame ones, with some missing. The sample lists about 130,000 clones, roughly 92% occurring once. Germline-derived CDR1 and CDR2 are ENHRY and SYGVKD. V lost 10 bases to trimming and J lost 0 bases, with 15 bases between them. The CDR3 spans 15 residues. The sequence derives from an adult who received the AZD1222 COVID-19 vaccine. V usage is TRBV10-3 and J usage is TRBJ2-2; tentatively, D is TRBD1 (6 bases). Specimen: peripheral blood, collected 28 days after the second AZD1222 dose. The CDR3 DNA reads TGTGCCACCAGGGGAACAGGGCCGAACACCGGGGAGCTGTTTTTT. Its protein product is CATRGTGPNTGELFF.